A single sample gave rise to the 20 T cell receptor beta chains below, sequenced in a study of shared clonotypes between healthy human individuals. Produced via immunoSEQ multiplex PCR; TCRdb's table is partial and in-frame only. Of about 820,000 clones in the sample, 90% to 95% were seen once. Naive CD8 cells, CD45RO-negative and positively selected for CCR7, excluded terminally differentiated effector memory CD45RA+ cells. Sequencing input: naive CD8+ T cells sorted from blood. These receptor sequences come from a man aged 30 to 39 in good health.

Turning to this clone: This sample includes further DNA sequences coding for the same CDR3. The chain joins TRBV7-9 to TRBJ2-1; 13 positions match TRBD2. Trimming at V came to 5 bases and at J to 0 bases, leaving 7 bases not matched to a gene. CDR1 SEHNR and CDR2 FQNEAQ come from the germline V gene (reference sequence). CDR3 size: 18 residues. The DNA of the CDR3 is TGTGCCAGCAGCCCGGGGACTAGCGGGATGAGCTCCTACAATGAGCAGTTCTTC. Its protein product is CASSPGTSGMSSYNEQFF. Full variable domain (outside the CDR3, taken from reference TRBV7-9 and TRBJ2-1): DTGVSQNPRHKITKRGQNVTFRCDPISEHNRLYWYRQTLGQGPEFLTYFQNEAQLEKSRLLSDRFSAERPKGSFSTLEIQRTEQGDSAMYLCASSPGTSGMSSYNEQFFGPGTRLTVL.

This clone was observed a handful of times. V usage is TRBV14 and J usage is TRBJ2-3; D is undetermined. The V gene lost 0 bases and the J gene lost 2 bases, with 12 bases spanning the gap. CDR3 length: 16 amino acids. Per germline, CDR1 SGHDN and CDR2 FVKESK. The CDR3 reads CASSQDRGFSTDTQYF. The CDR3 DNA sequence: TGTGCCAGCAGCCAAGATCGTGGGTTCTCCACAGATACGCAGTATTTT.

This chain joins TRBV7-9 and TRBJ2-7; D gene unclear. In germline, CDR1 is SEHNR, CDR2 FQNEAQ (reference sequence). The V end lost 6 bases, the J end lost 2 bases, and 11 bases lay between the germline ends. The CDR3 is made up of 13 amino acids. The CDR3 sequence is CASRPEITYEQYF. As DNA, the CDR3 is TGTGCCAGCAGACCTGAGATTACCTACGAGCAGTACTTC.

The V call is TRBV5-1, the J call TRBJ2-5; the D call may be TRBD1 or TRBD2 (6 bases each). Germline CDR1 is SGHRS and CDR2 is YFSETQ. V was trimmed by 3 bases and J by 1 base, leaving 13 bases between them. The CDR3 length is 15 residues. CDR3 region: CASSWWGAGQETQYF. In DNA form, the CDR3 reads TGCGCCAGCAGCTGGTGGGGGGCGGGCCAAGAGACCCAGTACTTC.

The chain links TRBV7-8 to TRBJ2-7; 10 bases agree with TRBD2. The ends lost 5 bases at V and 6 bases at J; junction bases unmatched: 13. CDR3 size: 16 residues. Germline V gene lookup returns CDR1 SGHVS and CDR2 FQNEAQ. Here the CDR3 reads CASSRLLEREGPEQYF. CDR3 coding DNA: TGTGCCAGCAGCCGCTTGCTCGAGCGGGAGGGCCCCGAGCAGTACTTC.

DNA for the CDR3: TGTGCCAGCAGTGACTGGACAGGGCAAGGGTATGGCTACACCTTC. Its protein is CASSDWTGQGYGYTF. The V call is TRBV6-1, the J call TRBJ1-2; 8 bases agree with TRBD1. The CDR3 consists of 15 residues. Losses at the gene ends were 3 bases for V and 5 bases for J; bases not matched to a gene: 8. CDR1 and CDR2 from the germline V gene are MNHNS and SASEGT.

The count of this clone is one. J is TRBJ2-1 and V is TRBV11-2; the D is unclear. This CDR3 region has 15 residues. The germline V gene has CDR1 SGHAT and CDR2 FQNNGV. V lost 2 bases and J lost 3, with 11 bases in between. CDR3 region: CASSLMGPRYNEQFF. CDR3 DNA sequence: TGTGCCAGCAGCTTAATGGGCCCCCGCTACAATGAGCAGTTCTTC.

The chain uses TRBV29-1 and TRBJ2-1; D is ambiguous. Germline V gene lookup returns CDR1 SQVTM and CDR2 ANQGSEA. V lost 2 bases and J lost 7, with 12 bases in between. The CDR3 runs to 13 residues. The CDR3 region is CSVEYSVGNEQFF. In DNA form, the CDR3 reads TGCAGCGTTGAATATAGTGTGGGAAATGAGCAGTTCTTC.

The chain carries TRBV11-2 and TRBJ2-7, with unresolved D. This CDR3 has 12 amino acids. The germline V and J ends were trimmed by 5 bases and 2 bases, with 7 bases remaining between them. The germline CDR1 and CDR2 sequences are SGHAT and FQNNGV. CDR3 sequence (DNA): TGTGCCAGCAGCCCAACAACCTACGAGCAGTACTTC. Protein: CASSPTTYEQYF. Based on the CDR3 plus reference TRBV11-2 and TRBJ2-7, the full variable domain is EAGVAQSPRYKIIEKRQSVAFWCNPISGHATLYWYQQILGQGPKLLIQFQNNGVVDDSQLPKDRFSAERLKGVDSTLKIQPAKLEDSAVYLCASSPTTYEQYFGPGTRLTVT.

CDR3 amino acids: CASSFEQYF. In DNA form, the CDR3 reads TGTGCCAGCAGTTTCGAGCAGTACTTC. This sequence joins TRBV6-8 and TRBJ2-7; D is unresolved. CDR3 length equals 9 residues. The V and J ends lost 4 bases and 6 bases respectively, with 1 base between them. Germline V lookup: CDR1 MNHGY, CDR2 SAAAGT.

This chain uses TRBV5-1 with TRBJ1-3; no reliable D call. CDR3 length: 13 amino acids. V was trimmed by 4 bases and J by 1 base, leaving 6 bases between them. CDR1 is SGHRS, CDR2 YFSETQ, per germline. The CDR3 loop reads CASSPPSGNTIYF. The DNA of the CDR3 is TGCGCCAGCAGCCCCCCGTCTGGAAACACCATATATTTT. Together with reference TRBV5-1 and TRBJ1-3, the CDR3 gives the full variable domain: KAGVTQTPRYLIKTRGQQVTLSCSPISGHRSVSWYQQTPGQGLQFLFEYFSETQRNKGNFPGRFSGRQFSNSRSEMNVSTLELGDSALYLCASSPPSGNTIYFGEGSWLTVV.

The rearrangement joins TRBV29-1 to TRBJ1-3; 8 bases map to TRBD1. Germline assignment: CDR1 SQVTM and CDR2 ANQGSEA. V gave up 6 bases and J gave up 2 bases; unmatched junction bases: 6. This CDR3 comprises 14 residues. CDR3 in DNA: TGCAGCGTGTGGACAGGGAGCACTGGAAACACCATATATTTT. Translating gives CSVWTGSTGNTIYF.

This chain links TRBV28 with TRBJ2-3; 10 nucleotides line up with TRBD2. The J segment lost 6 bases and the V segment lost 3 bases, leaving 6 bases of the junction unmatched. The CDR3 covers 15 residues. Germline CDR1 is MDHEN and CDR2 is SYDVKM. The CDR3 protein is CASSFASGSGDTQYF. The CDR3 region has the DNA TGTGCCAGCAGTTTCGCTAGCGGGAGTGGGGATACGCAGTATTTT.

This clone appeared a single time. A junction boundary mismatches the germline segment, possibly from a read error. J is TRBJ2-7 and V is TRBV27; 8 nucleotides line up with TRBD2. Germline V gives CDR1 MNHEY, CDR2 SMNVEV (reference sequence). This CDR3 has 15 amino acids. The DNA of the CDR3 is TGTGCCACCAGTGCAAATAGCGGGAAGATCTACGAGCAGTACTTC. As protein: CATSANSGKIYEQYF.

This chain joins TRBV7-9 and TRBJ2-7, with TRBD1 matching over 11 bases. Germline V gene sequence: CDR1 SEHNR, CDR2 FQNEAQ (reference sequence). The CDR3 sequence is 16 residues long. J lost 9 bases, V lost 5 bases, and 15 bases had no gene match. The chain's CDR3 is CASSQDRGRFPLGQYF. The CDR3 coding sequence is TGTGCCAGCAGCCAGGACAGGGGGCGATTCCCCCTAGGGCAGTACTTC.

V usage is TRBV21-1 and J usage is TRBJ1-1; the table's D call of TRBD1 was not tested on the DNA. TRBV21-1 constitutes a pseudogene. CDR3 length: 15 amino acids. As DNA, the CDR3 is TGTGCCAGCAGCCACTGGACAGGGGGGGCCACTGAAGCTTTCTTT. Translation: CASSHWTGGATEAFF.

The chain combines TRBV4-3 with TRBJ2-3, with D maybe TRBD2 (6 bases). Germline CDR1 LGHNA, CDR2 YSLEER. The CDR3 runs to 17 residues. Trimming removed 3 bases at V and 6 bases at J, with 22 bases between. CDR3 nucleotides: TGCGCCAGCAGCCAGGACTTACGGGACTCCCTTTGGGATACGCAGTATTTT. Protein product: CASSQDLRDSLWDTQYF.

This rearrangement joins TRBV7-8 to TRBJ2-7; TRBD2 agrees at 8 bases. Germline V lookup: CDR1 SGHVS, CDR2 FQNEAQ. The CDR3 is made up of 13 amino acids. The J segment lost 4 bases and the V segment lost 8 bases, leaving 7 bases of the junction unmatched. CDR3 in DNA: TGTGCCAGCGGGGCGGGGGGCGAGTACGAGCAGTACTTC. Translation: CASGAGGEYEQYF.

The V gene is TRBV14, the J gene TRBJ2-7; D might be TRBD2 (6 bases). CDR1 is SGHDN, CDR2 FVKESK, per germline. The CDR3 spans 14 residues. V was shortened by 0 bases and J by 5 bases, with 11 bases between the two germline ends. Here the CDR3 DNA reads TGTGCCAGCAGCCAAGATCAGGGCGGGGACGAGCAGTACTTC. Translating it yields CASSQDQGGDEQYF.

The rearrangement uses TRBV25-1 and TRBJ2-1, with D perhaps matching TRBD2 (6 bases). V lost 3 bases and J 0 bases, leaving 9 bases between the germline ends. The CDR3 extends over 15 amino acids. In germline, CDR1 is MGHDK, CDR2 SYGVNS. CDR3 DNA sequence: TGTGCCAGCAGTGAGGGGACTGCCTCCTACAATGAGCAGTTCTTC. Residues: CASSEGTASYNEQFF.